The 19 T cell receptor beta chains given below trace back to one sample, sequenced in a study of shared clonotypes between healthy human individuals. Cells designated naive CD8 were CD45RO-negative and were positively selected for CCR7, with terminally differentiated effector memory CD45RA+ cells excluded. Using immunoSEQ multiplex PCR, the repertoire was profiled, and TCRdb retains in-frame clones only, with some absent. The table includes approximately 600,000 clones, approximately 96% detected once. What was sequenced was naive CD8+ T cells sorted from blood. These TCRs come from a young woman in good health.

This chain connects TRBV28 to TRBJ1-2; TRBD1 might be the D (6 bases). CDR1 and CDR2 from the germline V gene are MDHEN and SYDVKM. The ends were cut back, 2 bases at V and 7 bases at J, with 23 bases in the middle. The CDR3 is 17 residues long. The CDR3 spells CASSLRGLLGRAAGYTF. CDR3 nucleotides: TGTGCCAGCAGTTTAAGGGGGTTGCTGGGCAGGGCTGCTGGCTACACCTTC.

This clone was observed once. The V gene is TRBV7-9, the J gene TRBJ1-2; no reliable D call. The CDR3 contains 15 residues. Germline V gives CDR1 SEHNR, CDR2 FQNEAQ (reference sequence). V was shortened by 1 base and J by 2 bases, with 11 bases between the two germline ends. CDR3 DNA sequence: TGTGCCAGCAGCTTAGGGTCAGACCGGAACTATGGCTACACCTTC. Its protein product is CASSLGSDRNYGYTF.

The V and J genes are TRBV9 and TRBJ2-7; D gene uncertain. This CDR3 has 14 residues. The V end lost 3 bases, the J end lost 0 bases, and 10 bases lay between the germline ends. The germline CDR1 and CDR2 sequences are SGDLS and YYNGEE. The CDR3 protein is CASSARSYSYEQYF. CDR3 bases: TGTGCCAGCAGCGCCAGGTCCTACTCCTACGAGCAGTACTTC.

This clone has only a few counts. The chain couples TRBV6-5 to TRBJ1-2, with D possibly being TRBD1 (5 bases). Germline CDR1 reads MNHEY; CDR2 reads SVGAGI. This CDR3 comprises 14 residues. The V gene lost 2 bases and the J gene lost 8 bases, with 15 bases spanning the gap. CDR3 DNA sequence: TGTGCCAGCAGTTACAGTCGACAGCTCCTGGGCTACACCTTC. This gives the protein CASSYSRQLLGYTF.

This rearrangement joins TRBV7-9 to TRBJ2-7; the D is unclear. Trimming shortened V by 5 bases and J by 0 bases, and 14 bases separated the two germline ends. The CDR3 length is 15 residues. CDR1 and CDR2 (germline): SEHNR, FQNEAQ (reference sequence). This CDR3 is CASSPPSSLSYEQYF. For the CDR3, the DNA is TGTGCCAGCAGCCCGCCCAGCAGCCTCTCCTACGAGCAGTACTTC.

The chain has TRBV5-1 and TRBJ2-7, with 9 nucleotides matching TRBD1. Germline CDR1 is SGHRS and CDR2 is YFSETQ. There are 15 residues in the CDR3. Trimming removed 4 bases from V and 0 bases from J; junction bases left unmatched: 5. The chain's CDR3 is CASSEKQGASYEQYF. The CDR3 DNA reads as TGCGCCAGCAGCGAGAAACAGGGGGCCTCCTACGAGCAGTACTTC.

The genes are TRBV4-1 and TRBJ1-2; 9 bases line up with TRBD1. This CDR3 has 14 residues. From germline, CDR1 is MGHRA and CDR2 YSYEKL. V gave up 1 base and J gave up 8 bases; unmatched junction bases: 5. The DNA of the CDR3 is TGCGCCAGCAGCCAAGGCGGGACAGGGCTAGGCTACACCTTC. As protein: CASSQGGTGLGYTF.

The chain recombines TRBV6-6 with TRBJ2-7; D gene ambiguous. Trimming removed 2 bases from V and 5 bases from J, with 7 bases in between. Germline assignment: CDR1 MNHNY and CDR2 SVGAGI (reference sequence). This CDR3 has 12 amino acids. CDR3 residues: CASSYVAHEQYF. CDR3 DNA sequence: TGTGCCAGCAGTTACGTGGCCCACGAGCAGTACTTC.

A single count supports this clone. This sequence joins TRBV10-1 and TRBJ1-1; D gene unclear. Germline V gives CDR1 WNHNN, CDR2 SYGVQD (reference sequence). Trimming stripped 0 bases from V and 2 bases from J, with 7 bases between. The CDR3 is 14 residues long. CDR3 bases: TGCGCCAGCAGTGAGTCGGGGTTTAACACTGAAGCTTTCTTT. Residues: CASSESGFNTEAFF.

This chain connects TRBV27 to TRBJ2-7; 8 nucleotides match TRBD2. After removal of 8 bases from V and 6 bases from J, the junction contained 24 bases not matched to a gene. Germline lookup yields CDR1 MNHEY and CDR2 SMNVEV (reference sequence). This CDR3 comprises 18 residues. This CDR3 reads CASRGPGVLADGGLEQYF. CDR3 bases: TGTGCCAGCCGGGGTCCCGGGGTACTAGCGGATGGGGGTCTCGAGCAGTACTTC.

The V gene is TRBV7-9, the J gene TRBJ2-7; TRBD1 is a possible D gene (6 bases). This CDR3 region has 13 residues. Trimming left V 5 bases short and J 5 bases short, with 13 bases between. From germline, CDR1 is SEHNR and CDR2 FQNEAQ (reference sequence). In DNA, the CDR3 is TGTGCCAGCAGCGGAAGGACAGCCGACGAGCAGTACTTC. Protein product: CASSGRTADEQYF.

The sample holds one count of this clone. The chain joins TRBV5-1 to TRBJ2-7, with D possibly matching TRBD2 (7 bases). There are 18 residues in the CDR3. Germline CDR1 is SGHRS and CDR2 is YFSETQ. V dropped 0 bases and J dropped 2 bases, with 21 bases sitting between them. The CDR3 DNA sequence: TGCGCCAGCAGCTTGGAAGGGGGGGACTGGGACGGAACCTACGAGCAGTACTTC. Its translation: CASSLEGGDWDGTYEQYF. The full variable domain, its missing parts supplied by reference TRBV5-1 and TRBJ2-7, is KAGVTQTPRYLIKTRGQQVTLSCSPISGHRSVSWYQQTPGQGLQFLFEYFSETQRNKGNFPGRFSGRQFSNSRSEMNVSTLELGDSALYLCASSLEGGDWDGTYEQYFGPGTRLTVT.

The chain employs TRBV27 and TRBJ1-5; D is possibly TRBD1 (5 bases). The CDR3 is 14 residues long. Trimming removed 0 bases from V and 7 bases from J, with 10 bases in between. Per the germline V gene, CDR1 is MNHEY and CDR2 is SMNVEV (reference sequence). CDR3 loop: CASSLSPGFQPQHF. The CDR3 region has the DNA TGTGCCAGCAGTTTATCCCCAGGGTTCCAGCCCCAGCATTTT.

The chain is built from TRBV5-6 and TRBJ2-7; 8 nucleotides match TRBD1. Trimming cost V 4 bases and J 5 bases; bases outside gene matches: 5. The CDR3 has 13 amino acids. CDR1 is SGHDT and CDR2 is YYEEEE in the germline V gene. The CDR3 is CASSSWTGNEQYF. CDR3 coding DNA: TGTGCCAGCAGCAGCTGGACAGGGAACGAGCAGTACTTC.

This chain connects TRBV9 to TRBJ1-1; D is unresolved. The germline V and J ends were trimmed by 0 bases and 3 bases, with 9 bases remaining between them. The CDR3 consists of 14 residues. Germline CDR1 reads SGDLS; CDR2 reads YYNGEE. The CDR3 nucleotides read TGTGCCAGCAGCGTAGCTAGTGAGCACACTGAAGCTTTCTTT. It codes for CASSVASEHTEAFF.

The chain recombines TRBV28 with TRBJ2-5, with 11 bases matching TRBD2. The DNA end favors TRBJ2-7, so the J call may be wrong. The CDR3 is 15 residues long. Germline lookup yields CDR1 MDHEN and CDR2 SYDVKM. Here the CDR3 DNA reads TGTGCCAGCAGCCTCGGGACTAGCGGCTTATACGAGCAGTACTTC. This encodes CASSLGTSGLYEQYF.

This chain connects TRBV7-6 to TRBJ2-5, with a possible D match to TRBD1 (6 bases). Trimming took 0 bases from V and 3 from J, leaving 14 bases between them. Per germline, CDR1 SGHVS and CDR2 FNYEAQ. This CDR3 is 16 amino acids long. CDR3 DNA: TGTGCCAGCAGCTTAGCAGCCGGGACAACTAAAGAGACCCAGTACTTC. Protein product: CASSLAAGTTKETQYF.

The chain recombines TRBV4-1 with TRBJ2-7; tentative D call: TRBD2 (5 bases). Deletions cut 0 bases from V and 2 bases from J, with 14 bases between. This CDR3 is built from 16 residues. Germline V gene sequence: CDR1 MGHRA, CDR2 YSYEKL. The CDR3 nucleotides are TGCGCCAGCAGCCAAGAAGGGAGACAAGGAACCTACGAGCAGTACTTC. Translated: CASSQEGRQGTYEQYF.

The V and J genes are TRBV18 and TRBJ2-2, with D perhaps matching TRBD1 or TRBD2 (5 bases each). This CDR3 spans 17 amino acids. Germline V gives CDR1 KGHSH, CDR2 LQKENI. The V and J ends lost 4 bases and 0 bases respectively, with 15 bases between them. The CDR3 DNA sequence: TGTGCCAGCTCACGCGTGTCGGGACGGACGAACACCGGGGAGCTGTTTTTT. This translates into CASSRVSGRTNTGELFF. The whole variable domain, filled in from reference TRBV18 and TRBJ2-2, reads NAGVMQNPRHLVRRRGQEARLRCSPMKGHSHVYWYRQLPEEGLKFMVYLQKENIIDESGMPKERFSAEFPKEGPSILRIQQVVRGDSAAYFCASSRVSGRTNTGELFFGEGSRLTVL.